The present T cell receptor beta chain was sequenced within a study of shared T cell receptors in the human thymus. This clone appeared a few times. Germline-derived CDR1 and CDR2 are SGHDN and FVKESK. This CDR3 region has 14 residues. Trimming removed 1 base from V and 4 bases from J, with 10 bases in between. TCRdb's copy holds only in-frame clones and misses some; the assay was immunoSEQ multiplex PCR. This sample has over 350,000 clones, with 85% to 95% found just once. The specimen sequenced was thymocytes. The chain links TRBV14 to TRBJ1-2, with D hard to call. The receptor's source is a human donor. This CDR3 reads CASSQVPNSYGYTF. CDR3 sequence (DNA): TGTGCCAGCAGCCAAGTCCCCAACAGCTATGGCTACACCTTC.